This TCR beta chain was identified in a study of CD8+ T cells in alopecia areata. It was cDNA, reverse transcribed from extracted RNA, that served as the sequencing template. The method was immunoSEQ multiplex PCR; TCRdb's version includes in-frame clones alone and lacks a portion of them. The table has around 120,000 clones, about 50% seen once; the top ten hold about 10%. Whole-study results and caveats: Lesional scalp exceeded normal scalp in clonality, especially in alopecia totalis/universalis. There were also resident alphabeta T cells of normal skin sequenced in scalp samples.

The V gene lost 6 bases and the J gene lost 6 bases, with 11 bases spanning the gap. CDR3 length: 12 residues. Per the germline V gene, CDR1 is SQVTM and CDR2 is ANQGSEA. Alopecia areata patients provided lesional scalp punch biopsies and peripheral blood. Concerning this clone itself: Its antigen remains unidentified. Other DNA sequences from this sample encode an identical CDR3 as well.

This receptor was obtained from a human donor with alopecia areata. The chain combines TRBV29-1 with TRBJ2-2, with D possibly being TRBD1 or TRBD2 (6 bases each). The sample consisted of NKG2D-low CD8+ T cells sorted from blood. For the CDR3, the DNA is TGCAGCGTCGAGGGGGGAGCCGGGGAGCTGTTTTTT. Protein sequence: CSVEGGAGELFF.